This is a list of T cell receptor beta chains from one sample in a study of regulatory T cells in long-lasting Graves disease. Via MiXCR, TCRdb re-called the multiplex PCR reads, giving one row per CDR3 protein. In the table there are 400,000 or so distinct CDR3 sequences, 23% of which are singletons. Sequencing was performed on peripheral blood mononuclear cells (PBMCs), taken when the disease was refractory, from a patient treated with antithyroid drugs. The receptor set was obtained from a female donor with Graves disease. CDR3s include the opening cysteine and the closing phenylalanine or tryptophan. Fields, in order: V gene, J gene, CDR3 length, D gene, clone size, CDR3 protein, CDR3 DNA. The D gene is left open where the match is weak. Clone size appears in some rows only: once, few, many, or a class for an expanded clone.

v_call: TRBV12-3/TRBV12-4
j_call: TRBJ1-1
cdr3_length: 13
d_call: .
clone_size: many
cdr3_aa: CASSLQSFTEAFF
cdr3_nt: TGTGCCAGCAGTTTACAGAGTTTCACTGAAGCTTTCTTT

v_call: TRBV29-1
j_call: TRBJ1-2
cdr3_length: 13
d_call: .
clone_size: .
cdr3_aa: CSVEVWGMHGYTF
cdr3_nt: TGCAGCGTTGAAGTGTGGGGTATGCATGGCTACACCTTC

v_call: TRBV5-1
j_call: TRBJ2-2
cdr3_length: 15
d_call: .
clone_size: few
cdr3_aa: CASSLLRETTGELFF
cdr3_nt: TGCGCCAGCAGCTTACTTAGGGAGACCACCGGGGAGCTGTTTTTT

v_call: TRBV27
j_call: TRBJ1-2
cdr3_length: 16
d_call: .
clone_size: many
cdr3_aa: CASSDTSRTVVYGYTF
cdr3_nt: TGTGCCAGCAGTGACACCTCGCGGACAGTAGTCTATGGCTACACCTTC

v_call: TRBV7-2
j_call: TRBJ1-3
cdr3_length: 14
d_call: .
clone_size: .
cdr3_aa: CASSNRTERNTIYF
cdr3_nt: TGTGCCAGCAGTAACAGGACAGAGAGAAACACCATATATTTT

v_call: TRBV15
j_call: TRBJ2-7
cdr3_length: 14
d_call: .
clone_size: .
cdr3_aa: CATSRVGSSCEQYF
cdr3_nt: TGTGCCACCAGCAGAGTTGGTTCCTCCTGCGAGCAGTACTTC

v_call: TRBV13
j_call: TRBJ1-1
cdr3_length: 14
d_call: .
clone_size: few
cdr3_aa: CASSPNRDNAEAFF
cdr3_nt: TGTGCCAGCAGCCCAAACCGGGACAACGCTGAAGCTTTCTTT

v_call: TRBV4-1
j_call: TRBJ2-7
cdr3_length: 15
d_call: .
clone_size: .
cdr3_aa: CASSQAGGHFYEQYF
cdr3_nt: TGCGCCAGCAGCCAAGCCGGGGGACACTTCTACGAGCAGTACTTC

v_call: TRBV29-1
j_call: TRBJ1-2
cdr3_length: 13
d_call: .
clone_size: many
cdr3_aa: CSVEDGGFYGYTF
cdr3_nt: TGCAGCGTTGAAGATGGGGGGTTTTATGGCTACACCTTC

v_call: TRBV7-9
j_call: TRBJ2-1
cdr3_length: 13
d_call: .
clone_size: few
cdr3_aa: CASSLEEYNEQFF
cdr3_nt: TGTGCCAGCAGCTTAGAGGAATACAATGAGCAGTTCTTC

v_call: TRBV28
j_call: TRBJ1-2
cdr3_length: 13
d_call: TRBD1
clone_size: many
cdr3_aa: CASRRAGGTGYTF
cdr3_nt: TGTGCCAGCAGGCGCGCAGGGGGGACAGGCTACACCTTC

v_call: TRBV7-2
j_call: TRBJ1-5
cdr3_length: 15
d_call: .
clone_size: .
cdr3_aa: CASSLDSGSNQPQHF
cdr3_nt: TGTGCCAGCAGCTTAGACTCAGGGAGCAATCAGCCCCAGCATTTT

v_call: TRBV20-1
j_call: TRBJ2-7
cdr3_length: 11
d_call: .
clone_size: many
cdr3_aa: CSARTSSEQYF
cdr3_nt: TGCAGTGCACGGACTTCTTCCGAGCAGTACTTC

v_call: TRBV2
j_call: TRBJ2-3
cdr3_length: 13
d_call: .
clone_size: few
cdr3_aa: CASEGERTDTQYF
cdr3_nt: TGTGCCAGCGAAGGAGAGCGCACAGATACGCAGTATTTT

v_call: TRBV12-3/TRBV12-4
j_call: TRBJ2-7
cdr3_length: 13
d_call: .
clone_size: many
cdr3_aa: CASRPGHSGEQYF
cdr3_nt: TGTGCCAGCAGACCGGGACATTCGGGCGAGCAGTACTTC

v_call: TRBV12-3/TRBV12-4
j_call: TRBJ1-2
cdr3_length: 16
d_call: .
clone_size: .
cdr3_aa: CASSHRFGRGNYGYTF
cdr3_nt: TGTGCCAGCAGTCATCGTTTCGGGAGAGGGAACTATGGCTACACCTTC

v_call: TRBV4-1
j_call: TRBJ2-6
cdr3_length: 18
d_call: .
clone_size: .
cdr3_aa: CASSQEKSDTAGANVLTF
cdr3_nt: TGCGCCAGCAGCCAAGAGAAATCCGACACCGCTGGGGCCAACGTCCTGACTTTC

v_call: TRBV19
j_call: TRBJ2-2
cdr3_length: 13
d_call: .
clone_size: .
cdr3_aa: CASSIKDSGELFF
cdr3_nt: TGTGCCAGTAGTATCAAGGATTCCGGGGAGCTGTTTTTT

v_call: TRBV4-1
j_call: TRBJ2-4
cdr3_length: 16
d_call: .
clone_size: few
cdr3_aa: CASSQTPQGRGNIQYF
cdr3_nt: TGCGCCAGCAGCCAAACGCCCCAGGGGCGAGGAAACATTCAGTACTTC

v_call: TRBV5-1
j_call: TRBJ1-1
cdr3_length: 17
d_call: TRBD1
clone_size: .
cdr3_aa: CASSLGGTGGAGTEAFF
cdr3_nt: TGCGCCAGCAGCTTGGGAGGGACAGGGGGCGCGGGCACTGAAGCTTTCTTT

v_call: TRBV7-2
j_call: TRBJ2-3
cdr3_length: 17
d_call: .
clone_size: few
cdr3_aa: CASSSPPNGRQADTQYF
cdr3_nt: TGTGCCAGCAGCTCCCCCCCCAACGGGAGACAGGCAGATACGCAGTATTTT

v_call: TRBV20-1
j_call: TRBJ1-2
cdr3_length: 15
d_call: .
clone_size: .
cdr3_aa: CSARAAFKVDYGYTF
cdr3_nt: TGCAGTGCTCGGGCGGCATTCAAAGTGGATTATGGCTACACCTTC

v_call: TRBV15
j_call: TRBJ2-7
cdr3_length: 15
d_call: TRBD2
clone_size: .
cdr3_aa: CATSREASGTYEQYF
cdr3_nt: TGTGCCACCAGCAGAGAGGCTAGCGGGACCTACGAGCAGTACTTC

v_call: TRBV15
j_call: TRBJ2-7
cdr3_length: 13
d_call: .
clone_size: few
cdr3_aa: CATSSVPNYEQYF
cdr3_nt: TGTGCCACCAGCAGTGTTCCGAACTACGAGCAGTACTTC

v_call: TRBV7-9
j_call: TRBJ2-7
cdr3_length: 16
d_call: TRBD2
clone_size: few
cdr3_aa: CASSLGVGGSGNEQYF
cdr3_nt: TGTGCCAGCAGCTTAGGGGTCGGCGGGAGCGGAAACGAGCAGTACTTC

v_call: TRBV4-1
j_call: TRBJ2-7
cdr3_length: 15
d_call: .
clone_size: .
cdr3_aa: CASSQIVGDSYEQYF
cdr3_nt: TGCGCCAGCAGCCAAATCGTAGGGGACTCCTACGAGCAGTACTTC

v_call: TRBV30
j_call: TRBJ1-1
cdr3_length: 14
d_call: .
clone_size: .
cdr3_aa: CSTGGGRRNTEAFF
cdr3_nt: TGTTCAACAGGAGGGGGGCGGCGGAACACTGAAGCTTTCTTT

v_call: TRBV27
j_call: TRBJ1-4
cdr3_length: 13
d_call: TRBD1
clone_size: many
cdr3_aa: CASSSRTGEKLFF
cdr3_nt: TGTGCCAGCAGTTCCCGGACAGGTGAAAAACTGTTTTTT

v_call: TRBV7-2
j_call: TRBJ2-7
cdr3_length: 16
d_call: .
clone_size: few
cdr3_aa: CASSEDRYREQYEQYF
cdr3_nt: TGTGCCAGCAGCGAGGATCGGTACCGGGAGCAATACGAGCAGTACTTC

v_call: TRBV7-2
j_call: TRBJ2-1
cdr3_length: 17
d_call: .
clone_size: .
cdr3_aa: CASSFIVDPTYYNEQFF
cdr3_nt: TGTGCCAGCAGCTTCATAGTGGACCCAACTTATTACAATGAGCAGTTCTTC